This T cell receptor beta chain was sequenced in a study of blood T cell repertoires in COVID-19. The wider study: The United States, Italy and Spain provided the acute and convalescent COVID-19 samples.

Produced via immunoSEQ multiplex PCR; TCRdb's table is partial and in-frame only. This table holds 200,000 to 250,000 clones, less than 90% found once. The source material was peripheral blood. The receptor was derived from a man between 25 and 39 years old with active or convalescent COVID-19.

The CDR3 sequence: CASSQEGGNNEQFF. As DNA, the CDR3 is TGCGCCAGCAGCCAAGAAGGAGGAAACAATGAGCAGTTCTTC. The V and J genes are TRBV4-1 and TRBJ2-1; TRBD2 is a possible D gene (5 bases). CDR1 is MGHRA and CDR2 is YSYEKL in the germline V gene. The V and J ends lost 0 bases and 5 bases respectively, with 8 bases between them. The CDR3 is 14 residues long.